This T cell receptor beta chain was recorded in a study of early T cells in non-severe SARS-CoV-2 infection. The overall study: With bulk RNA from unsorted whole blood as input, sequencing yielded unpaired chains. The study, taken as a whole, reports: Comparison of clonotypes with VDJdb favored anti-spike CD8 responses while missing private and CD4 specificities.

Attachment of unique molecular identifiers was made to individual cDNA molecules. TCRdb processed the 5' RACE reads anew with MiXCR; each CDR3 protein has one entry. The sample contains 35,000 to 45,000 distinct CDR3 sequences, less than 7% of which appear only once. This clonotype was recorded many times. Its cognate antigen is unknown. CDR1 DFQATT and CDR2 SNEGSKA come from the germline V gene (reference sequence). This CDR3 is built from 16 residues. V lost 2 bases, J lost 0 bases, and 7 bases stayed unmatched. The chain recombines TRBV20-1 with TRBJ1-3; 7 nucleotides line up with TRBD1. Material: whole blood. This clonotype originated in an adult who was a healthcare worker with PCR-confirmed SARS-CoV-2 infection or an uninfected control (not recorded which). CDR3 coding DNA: TGCAGTGCTAGAAGCCTCCGGGACAGCTCTGGAAACACCATATATTTT. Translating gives CSARSLRDSSGNTIYF.